The clone carrying this TCR beta chain was observed many times. Its antigen is unknown. Described time point: newly diagnosed GD, antithyroid drugs for less than 3 months. The TCR library used RNA extracted from PBMCs. The CDR3 length is 15 residues. CDR1 and CDR2 from the germline V gene are MNHEY and SMNVEV (reference sequence). Trimming took 5 bases from V and 7 from J; bases not matched to a gene: 10. The entry originates in a study of regulatory T cells in long-lasting Graves disease. TCR beta libraries were built with iRepertoire HTBI primers and Arm-PCR of CDR3 regions. A single record per CDR3 protein comes from TCRdb applying MiXCR to the multiplex PCR reads. This sample yields around 400,000 distinct CDR3 sequences, of which 15% are seen a single time; 7.8% belongs to the top ten. Study findings and constraints: Persistent Graves' patients showed less TCR diversity than newly diagnosed patients showed.

These data were also filed under a second study, of T cells in Graves' hyperthyroidism and ophthalmopathy. From that study: Diagnoses used clinical symptoms, serum thyroxine and TRAb, thyroid ultrasound and orbital computed tomography. Blood held most thyroid clonotypes expanded above 0.001 frequency.

The sequencing here drew on peripheral blood mononuclear cells (PBMCs), taken at new diagnosis, from a patient treated with antithyroid drugs. The sequence came from a woman in her thirties or forties with Graves disease. The chain employs TRBV27 and TRBJ1-1; 10 nucleotides line up with TRBD1. The CDR3 DNA reads as TGTGCCAGCAGTCCAATCGACCGGGACAGGGGTGAAGCTTTCTTT. Its translation: CASSPIDRDRGEAFF.